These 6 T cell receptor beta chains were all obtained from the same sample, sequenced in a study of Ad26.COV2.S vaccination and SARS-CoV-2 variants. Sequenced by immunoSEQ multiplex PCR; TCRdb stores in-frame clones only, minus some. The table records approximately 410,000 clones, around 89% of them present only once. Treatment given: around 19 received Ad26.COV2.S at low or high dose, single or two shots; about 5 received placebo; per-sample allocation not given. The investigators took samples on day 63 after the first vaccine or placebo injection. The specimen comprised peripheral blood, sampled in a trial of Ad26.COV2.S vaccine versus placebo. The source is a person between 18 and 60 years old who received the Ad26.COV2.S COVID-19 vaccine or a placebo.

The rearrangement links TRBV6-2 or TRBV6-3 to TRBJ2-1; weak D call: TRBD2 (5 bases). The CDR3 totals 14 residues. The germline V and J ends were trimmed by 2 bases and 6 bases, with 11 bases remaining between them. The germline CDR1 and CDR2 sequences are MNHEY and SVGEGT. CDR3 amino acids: CASSYAPAGNEQFF. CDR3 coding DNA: TGTGCCAGCAGTTACGCCCCGGCGGGCAATGAGCAGTTCTTC.

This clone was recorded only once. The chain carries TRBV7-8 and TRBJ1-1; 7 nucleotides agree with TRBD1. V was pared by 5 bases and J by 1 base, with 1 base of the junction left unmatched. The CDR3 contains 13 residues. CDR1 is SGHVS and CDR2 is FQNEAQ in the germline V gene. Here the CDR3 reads CASSRDRNTEAFF. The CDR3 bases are TGTGCCAGCAGCCGGGACAGGAACACTGAAGCTTTCTTT.

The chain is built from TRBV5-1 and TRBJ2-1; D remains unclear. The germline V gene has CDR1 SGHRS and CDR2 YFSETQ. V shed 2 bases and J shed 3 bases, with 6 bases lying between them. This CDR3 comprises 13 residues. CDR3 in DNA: TGCGCCAGCAGCTTCCTCGACTACAATGAGCAGTTCTTC. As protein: CASSFLDYNEQFF.

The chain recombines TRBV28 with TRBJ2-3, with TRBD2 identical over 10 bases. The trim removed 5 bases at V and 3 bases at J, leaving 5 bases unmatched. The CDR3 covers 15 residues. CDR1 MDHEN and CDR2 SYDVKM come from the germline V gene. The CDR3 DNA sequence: TGTGCCAGCAGTCCGGGACTAGCGATAACAGATACGCAGTATTTT. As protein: CASSPGLAITDTQYF.

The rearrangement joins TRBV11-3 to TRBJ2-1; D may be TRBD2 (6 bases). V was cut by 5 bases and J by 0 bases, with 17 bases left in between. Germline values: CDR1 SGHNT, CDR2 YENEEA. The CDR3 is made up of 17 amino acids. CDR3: CASSPLPGGSSYNEQFF. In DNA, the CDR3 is TGTGCCAGCAGCCCACTGCCCGGGGGAAGCTCCTACAATGAGCAGTTCTTC. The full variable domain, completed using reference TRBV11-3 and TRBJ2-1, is EAGVVQSPRYKIIEKKQPVAFWCNPISGHNTLYWYLQNLGQGPELLIRYENEEAVDDSQLPKDRFSAERLKGVDSTLKIQPAELGDSAVYLCASSPLPGGSSYNEQFFGPGTRLTVL.

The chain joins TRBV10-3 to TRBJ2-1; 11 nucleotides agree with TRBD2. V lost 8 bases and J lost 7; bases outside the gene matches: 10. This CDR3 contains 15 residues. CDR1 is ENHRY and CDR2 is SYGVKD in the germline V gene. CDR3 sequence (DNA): TGTGCCATCGGGCCACTAGCGGGGGCCACAAATGAGCAGTTCTTC. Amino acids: CAIGPLAGATNEQFF.